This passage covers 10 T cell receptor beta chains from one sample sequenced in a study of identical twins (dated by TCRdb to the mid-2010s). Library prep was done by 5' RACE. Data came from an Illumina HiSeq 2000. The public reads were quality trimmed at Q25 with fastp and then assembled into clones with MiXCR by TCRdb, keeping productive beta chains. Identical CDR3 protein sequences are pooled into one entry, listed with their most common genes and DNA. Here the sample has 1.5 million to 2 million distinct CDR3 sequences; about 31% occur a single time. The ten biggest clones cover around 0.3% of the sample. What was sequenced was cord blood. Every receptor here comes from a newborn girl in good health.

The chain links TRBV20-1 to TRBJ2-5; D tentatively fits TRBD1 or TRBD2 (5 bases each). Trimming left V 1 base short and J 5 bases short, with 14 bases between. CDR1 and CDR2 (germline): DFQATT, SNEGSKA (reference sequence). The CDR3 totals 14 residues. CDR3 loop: CSARVGGSRETQYF. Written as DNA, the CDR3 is TGCAGTGCTAGAGTTGGGGGAAGTAGGGAGACCCAGTACTTC.

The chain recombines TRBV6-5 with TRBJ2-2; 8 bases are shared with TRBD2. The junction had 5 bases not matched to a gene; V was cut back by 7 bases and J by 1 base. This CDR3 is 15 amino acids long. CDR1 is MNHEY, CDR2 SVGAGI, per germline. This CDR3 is CASTGGGVNTGELFF. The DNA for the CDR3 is TGTGCCAGCACGGGAGGGGGGGTGAACACCGGGGAGCTGTTTTTT.

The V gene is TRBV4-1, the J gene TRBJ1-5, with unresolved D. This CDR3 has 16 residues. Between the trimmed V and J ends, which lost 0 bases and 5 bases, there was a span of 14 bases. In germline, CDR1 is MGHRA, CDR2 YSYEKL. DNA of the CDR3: TGCGCCAGCAGCCAAGATAACCCCACAGTACATCAGCCCCAGCATTTT. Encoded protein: CASSQDNPTVHQPQHF.

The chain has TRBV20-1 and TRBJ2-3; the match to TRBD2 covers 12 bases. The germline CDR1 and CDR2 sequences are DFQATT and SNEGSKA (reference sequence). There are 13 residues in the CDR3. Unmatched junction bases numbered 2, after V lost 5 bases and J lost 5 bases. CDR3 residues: CSALAGGIDTQYF. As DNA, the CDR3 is TGCAGTGCTCTAGCGGGGGGGATAGATACGCAGTATTTT.

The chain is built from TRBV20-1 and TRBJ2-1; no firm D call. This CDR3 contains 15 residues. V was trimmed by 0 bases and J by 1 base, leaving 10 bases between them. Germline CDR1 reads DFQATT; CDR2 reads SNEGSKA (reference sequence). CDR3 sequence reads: CSARDLTSSYNEQFF. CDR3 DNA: TGCAGTGCTAGAGATCTAACGTCATCCTACAATGAGCAGTTCTTC.

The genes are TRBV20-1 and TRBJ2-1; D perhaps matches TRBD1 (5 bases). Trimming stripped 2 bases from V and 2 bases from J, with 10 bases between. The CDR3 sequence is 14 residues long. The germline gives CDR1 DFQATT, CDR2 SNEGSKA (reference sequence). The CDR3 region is CSARSGAAYNEQFF. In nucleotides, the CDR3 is TGCAGTGCTAGAAGTGGGGCAGCCTACAATGAGCAGTTCTTC.

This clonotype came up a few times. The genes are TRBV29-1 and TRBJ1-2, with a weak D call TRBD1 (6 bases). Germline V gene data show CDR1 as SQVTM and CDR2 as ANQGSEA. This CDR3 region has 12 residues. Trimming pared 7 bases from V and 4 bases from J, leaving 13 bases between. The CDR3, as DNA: TGCAGCGGCGGGGGGGACATCTATGGCTACACCTTC. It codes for CSGGGDIYGYTF.

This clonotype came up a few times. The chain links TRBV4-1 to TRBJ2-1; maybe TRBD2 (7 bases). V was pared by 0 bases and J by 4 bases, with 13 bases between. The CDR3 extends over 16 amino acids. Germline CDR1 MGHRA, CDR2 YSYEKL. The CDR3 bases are TGCGCCAGCAGCCAAGATGTGGGGGGGGCGTACAATGAGCAGTTCTTC. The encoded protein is CASSQDVGGAYNEQFF.

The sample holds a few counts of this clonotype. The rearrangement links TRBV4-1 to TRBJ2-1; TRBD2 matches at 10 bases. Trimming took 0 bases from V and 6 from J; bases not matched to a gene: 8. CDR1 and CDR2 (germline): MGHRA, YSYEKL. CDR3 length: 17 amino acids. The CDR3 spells CASSQEASGSPSNEQFF. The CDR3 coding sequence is TGCGCCAGCAGCCAAGAAGCTAGCGGGAGTCCCTCCAATGAGCAGTTCTTC.

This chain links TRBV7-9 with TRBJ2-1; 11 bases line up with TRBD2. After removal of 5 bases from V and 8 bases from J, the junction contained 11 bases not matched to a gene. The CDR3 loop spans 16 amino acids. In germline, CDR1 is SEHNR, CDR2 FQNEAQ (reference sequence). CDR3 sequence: CASSPGLAVTRDEQFF. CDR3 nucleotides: TGTGCCAGCAGCCCGGGACTAGCGGTAACGAGGGATGAGCAGTTCTTC.